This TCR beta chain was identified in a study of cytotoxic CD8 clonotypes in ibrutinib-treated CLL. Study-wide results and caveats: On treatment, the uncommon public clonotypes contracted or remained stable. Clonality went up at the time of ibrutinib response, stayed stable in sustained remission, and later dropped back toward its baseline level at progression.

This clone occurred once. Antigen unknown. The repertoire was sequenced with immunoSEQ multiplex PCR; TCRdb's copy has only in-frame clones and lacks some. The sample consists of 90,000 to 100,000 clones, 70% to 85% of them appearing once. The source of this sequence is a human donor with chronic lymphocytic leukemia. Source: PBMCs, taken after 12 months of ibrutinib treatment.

The CDR3 DNA follows: TGTGCCAGCAGCTTAGCTGGCCACGCTGGAAACACCATATATTTT. Translation: CASSLAGHAGNTIYF. This chain connects TRBV7-2 to TRBJ1-3; D remains ambiguous. CDR3 length: 15 residues. Germline CDR1 reads SGHTA; CDR2 reads FQGNSA. Trimming shortened V by 0 bases and J by 2 bases, and 8 bases separated the two germline ends.